The sequence of this T cell receptor (beta chain) was determined in a study of T-cell memory formation after mild COVID-19. V shed 3 bases and J 7 bases; nucleotides not matched to a gene: 8. CDR3 length: 16 residues. The germline V gene has CDR1 SGHAT and CDR2 FQNNGV. Each CDR3 protein is one row after TCRdb ran MiXCR on the 5' RACE reads. The table shows about 360,000 distinct CDR3 sequences, with roughly 13% occurring only once. The V and J genes are TRBV11-2 and TRBJ2-1, with TRBD2 matching 11 bases. The TCR originated in a man between 18 and 35 years old who had mild COVID-19 (a few samples of this study predate the infection). Cell type and time point are not known. Sequencing was carried out using PBMCs or a T cell subset sorted from them (not recorded which). Here the CDR3 reads CASSFLQTSGGNEQFF. Written as DNA, the CDR3 is TGTGCCAGCAGCTTTCTTCAAACTAGCGGGGGTAATGAGCAGTTCTTC.